This is a list of T cell receptor beta chains from one sample in a study of blood T cell repertoires in COVID-19. Method: immunoSEQ multiplex PCR; TCRdb's copy keeps in-frame clones and lacks some. Of over 25,000 clones in the sample, 84% were seen once. What was sequenced was peripheral blood. These receptors originate from an elderly woman with acute or convalescent COVID-19. CDR3s include the opening cysteine and the closing phenylalanine or tryptophan. Fields, in order: J gene, clone size, V gene, D gene, CDR3 DNA, CDR3 protein. The D gene is left open where the match is weak. Clone size appears in some rows only: once, few, many, or a class for an expanded clone.

j_call: TRBJ2-5
clone_size: once
v_call: TRBV27
d_call: TRBD2
cdr3_nt: TGTGCCAGCAGTTTAGGAGCGGGAGGACTGGAGACCCAGTACTTC
cdr3_aa: CASSLGAGGLETQYF

j_call: TRBJ1-2
clone_size: NA
v_call: TRBV30
d_call: NA
cdr3_nt: TGTGCCTGGAGGGGCAGGGGCTATGGCTACACCTTC
cdr3_aa: CAWRGRGYGYTF

j_call: TRBJ1-3
clone_size: NA
v_call: TRBV9
d_call: NA
cdr3_nt: TGTGCCAGCAGCGTAGACCAGGGTACCTACTCTGGAAACACCATATATTTT
cdr3_aa: CASSVDQGTYSGNTIYF

j_call: TRBJ2-1
clone_size: NA
v_call: TRBV30
d_call: TRBD2
cdr3_nt: TGTGCCTGGAGTCGAGCGGGAACCTACAATGAGCAGTTCTTC
cdr3_aa: CAWSRAGTYNEQFF

j_call: TRBJ1-1
clone_size: NA
v_call: TRBV12-5
d_call: NA
cdr3_nt: TGTGCTAGTGCCCTCGGGGGGCTTGGGAACACTGAAGCTTTCTTT
cdr3_aa: CASALGGLGNTEAFF

j_call: TRBJ2-7
clone_size: NA
v_call: TRBV11-2
d_call: TRBD1
cdr3_nt: TGTGCCAGCAGCTCAGGCCACAGGGGCTGGAACGAGCAGTACTTC
cdr3_aa: CASSSGHRGWNEQYF

j_call: TRBJ2-5
clone_size: NA
v_call: TRBV27
d_call: NA
cdr3_nt: TGTGCCAGCAGTTTAGGAGGTCTGGAGACCCAGTACTTC
cdr3_aa: CASSLGGLETQYF

j_call: TRBJ1-2
clone_size: few
v_call: TRBV2
d_call: NA
cdr3_nt: TGTGCCACCTGGGGAGGGGACGGCTACACCTTC
cdr3_aa: CATWGGDGYTF

j_call: TRBJ1-2
clone_size: NA
v_call: TRBV29-1
d_call: NA
cdr3_nt: TGCAGCGTCCCGGCGGAGCCAGGGGCCCGGTACTTCTATGGCTACACCTTC
cdr3_aa: CSVPAEPGARYFYGYTF

j_call: TRBJ2-2
clone_size: NA
v_call: TRBV10-3
d_call: TRBD1
cdr3_nt: TGTGCCATCAGTGGAGACAGGGCCGACACCGGGGAGCTGTTTTTT
cdr3_aa: CAISGDRADTGELFF

j_call: TRBJ1-2
clone_size: NA
v_call: TRBV30
d_call: TRBD1
cdr3_nt: TGTGCCTGGAGAGCGACAGGGGTTGGCTACACCTTC
cdr3_aa: CAWRATGVGYTF

j_call: TRBJ1-1
clone_size: NA
v_call: TRBV28
d_call: NA
cdr3_nt: TGTGCCAGCAGGGGCACGGGGGGGAACACTGAAGCTTTCTTT
cdr3_aa: CASRGTGGNTEAFF

j_call: TRBJ1-2
clone_size: once
v_call: TRBV28
d_call: TRBD1
cdr3_nt: TGTGCCAGCAGCCCAACGACAGGGGGGAACCCCAACCTGGTCTATGGCTACACCTTC
cdr3_aa: CASSPTTGGNPNLVYGYTF

j_call: TRBJ2-1
clone_size: NA
v_call: TRBV7-2
d_call: TRBD1
cdr3_nt: TGTGCCAGCAGCTTAGTTGGGACAGGGCTTTTGGATGAGCAGTTCTTC
cdr3_aa: CASSLVGTGLLDEQFF

j_call: TRBJ1-2
clone_size: NA
v_call: TRBV9
d_call: TRBD1
cdr3_nt: TGTGCCAGCAGCGTAGCCGACAGGGGGTGGGAAGGCTACACCTTC
cdr3_aa: CASSVADRGWEGYTF

j_call: TRBJ2-5
clone_size: NA
v_call: TRBV5-6
d_call: NA
cdr3_nt: TGTGCCAGCAGCTTGGGGGACCCCAGGGGAGAGACCCAGTACTTC
cdr3_aa: CASSLGDPRGETQYF

j_call: TRBJ2-7
clone_size: NA
v_call: TRBV19
d_call: NA
cdr3_nt: TGTGCCCCCCGGGATGAATGCGAGCAGTACTTC
cdr3_aa: CAPRDECEQYF

j_call: TRBJ2-2
clone_size: NA
v_call: TRBV18
d_call: NA
cdr3_nt: TGTGCCAGCTCATACCTGGGGGGAGACACCGGGGAGCTGTTTTTT
cdr3_aa: CASSYLGGDTGELFF

j_call: TRBJ2-5
clone_size: NA
v_call: TRBV28
d_call: TRBD1
cdr3_nt: TGTGCCAGCAGTTTGGGCGACAGGGACCAAGAGACCCAGTACTTC
cdr3_aa: CASSLGDRDQETQYF

j_call: TRBJ2-2
clone_size: NA
v_call: TRBV5-1
d_call: TRBD1
cdr3_nt: TGCGCCAGCAGCTTGCTGGGACAGGGGAACGGGGAGCTGTTTTTT
cdr3_aa: CASSLLGQGNGELFF

j_call: TRBJ1-2
clone_size: NA
v_call: TRBV2
d_call: NA
cdr3_nt: TGTGCCAGCAGTGATTCCGACTATGGCTACACCTTC
cdr3_aa: CASSDSDYGYTF

j_call: TRBJ1-2
clone_size: NA
v_call: TRBV6-5
d_call: NA
cdr3_nt: TGTGCCAGCAGCCGGAGGGAGGCTAACTATGGCTACACCTTC
cdr3_aa: CASSRREANYGYTF

j_call: TRBJ2-7
clone_size: NA
v_call: TRBV12-3/TRBV12-4
d_call: TRBD1
cdr3_nt: TGTGCCAGCAGTGGGGACAGCTCCTACGAGCAGTACTTC
cdr3_aa: CASSGDSSYEQYF

j_call: TRBJ2-7
clone_size: NA
v_call: TRBV5-6
d_call: TRBD1
cdr3_nt: TGTGCCAGCAGCTTAGCGGGACAGGGTACCTACGAGCAGTACTTC
cdr3_aa: CASSLAGQGTYEQYF

j_call: TRBJ2-1
clone_size: NA
v_call: TRBV20-1
d_call: TRBD1
cdr3_nt: TGCAGTGCTAGTAGTTCAGACAGGGGGCGGGTTGAGCAGTTCTTC
cdr3_aa: CSASSSDRGRVEQFF

j_call: TRBJ1-5
clone_size: NA
v_call: TRBV7-8
d_call: TRBD1
cdr3_nt: TGTGCCAGCAGCCGGGACAGGGGGCCCAATCAGCCCCAGCATTTT
cdr3_aa: CASSRDRGPNQPQHF

j_call: TRBJ1-5
clone_size: NA
v_call: TRBV7-6
d_call: TRBD1
cdr3_nt: TGTGCCAGCAGCCCCAGGACAGGGGAAAATCAGCCCCAGCATTTT
cdr3_aa: CASSPRTGENQPQHF

j_call: TRBJ1-1
clone_size: NA
v_call: TRBV7-9
d_call: TRBD1
cdr3_nt: TGTGCCAGCAGCTTGGGCTGGACAGGGGACACTGAAGCTTTCTTT
cdr3_aa: CASSLGWTGDTEAFF

j_call: TRBJ1-2
clone_size: few
v_call: TRBV15
d_call: NA
cdr3_nt: TGTGCCACCAGCAGAGATTGGCGGGAGGGGGAAGGCTACACCTTC
cdr3_aa: CATSRDWREGEGYTF

j_call: TRBJ1-3
clone_size: NA
v_call: TRBV5-1
d_call: NA
cdr3_nt: TGCGCCAGCAGCTTGGATTCAGGGGCAGGAAACACCATATATTTT
cdr3_aa: CASSLDSGAGNTIYF

j_call: TRBJ2-7
clone_size: NA
v_call: TRBV12-3/TRBV12-4
d_call: NA
cdr3_nt: TGTGCCAGCACCCGGACAGTTGCCTACGAGCAGTACTTC
cdr3_aa: CASTRTVAYEQYF

j_call: TRBJ1-1
clone_size: few
v_call: TRBV7-8
d_call: NA
cdr3_nt: TGTGCCAGCAGCTTAAGACAGGAAACTGAAGCTTTCTTT
cdr3_aa: CASSLRQETEAFF

j_call: TRBJ1-2
clone_size: NA
v_call: TRBV18
d_call: NA
cdr3_nt: TGTGCCAGCTCACTACAAGACAGCTATGGCTACACCTTC
cdr3_aa: CASSLQDSYGYTF

j_call: TRBJ1-5
clone_size: NA
v_call: TRBV27
d_call: TRBD1
cdr3_nt: TGTGCCAGCAGTTTAGACAGGGCCCAGCCCCAGCATTTT
cdr3_aa: CASSLDRAQPQHF

j_call: TRBJ2-7
clone_size: NA
v_call: TRBV9
d_call: NA
cdr3_nt: TGTGCCAGCAGCGTAGGTTCCCCCGACTTGTACGAGCAGTACTTC
cdr3_aa: CASSVGSPDLYEQYF

j_call: TRBJ2-2
clone_size: NA
v_call: TRBV4-1
d_call: TRBD2
cdr3_nt: TGCGCCAGCAGCCAGAATAGCGGGAGCCGGAGTGGGGAGCTGTTTTTT
cdr3_aa: CASSQNSGSRSGELFF

j_call: TRBJ1-1
clone_size: few
v_call: TRBV7-9
d_call: NA
cdr3_nt: TGTGCCAGCAGCTGGAGACAGGCGGGCGCTGAAGCTTTCTTT
cdr3_aa: CASSWRQAGAEAFF

j_call: TRBJ2-7
clone_size: NA
v_call: TRBV9
d_call: NA
cdr3_nt: TGTGCCAGCAGCGTAGGTTCAGGAACCTACGAGCAGTACTTC
cdr3_aa: CASSVGSGTYEQYF

j_call: TRBJ1-5
clone_size: NA
v_call: TRBV6-5
d_call: TRBD1
cdr3_nt: TGTGCCAGCAGTTATACAGGGGGACCCCAGCATTTT
cdr3_aa: CASSYTGGPQHF

j_call: TRBJ2-3
clone_size: NA
v_call: TRBV2
d_call: TRBD1
cdr3_nt: TGTGCCAGGCAGGGGGACAGGGGGCGAACAAATACGCAGTATTTT
cdr3_aa: CARQGDRGRTNTQYF

j_call: TRBJ1-4
clone_size: NA
v_call: TRBV5-4
d_call: TRBD1
cdr3_nt: TGTGCCAGCAGGTCGGGACAGGCTACTAATGAAAAACTGTTTTTT
cdr3_aa: CASRSGQATNEKLFF

j_call: TRBJ1-6
clone_size: few
v_call: TRBV9
d_call: TRBD1
cdr3_nt: TGTGCCAGCAGCGCAGCCGGGACAGGGGTCGGTTCACCCCTCCACTTT
cdr3_aa: CASSAAGTGVGSPLHF